Listed here are 12 T cell receptor beta chains from one sample, sequenced in a study of OX40 agonist ivuxolimab in advanced cancers. The repertoire was sequenced with immunoSEQ multiplex PCR; TCRdb's copy has only in-frame clones and lacks some. The sample has 20,000 to 25,000 clones, about 87% seen once. This sample comprised CD4+ or CD8+ T cells sorted from blood, obtained in a trial of the OX40 agonist ivuxolimab. The receptors were sampled from an adult with an advanced solid tumor such as melanoma, head and neck, liver or kidney cancer.

The genes are TRBV6-4 and TRBJ2-1; 14 bases map to TRBD2. After removal of 6 bases from V and 8 bases from J, the junction contained 6 bases not matched to a gene. Germline loops: CDR1 MRHNA, CDR2 SNTAGT. The CDR3 is 15 amino acids. This CDR3 is CASSQTSGGGHEQFF. CDR3 DNA sequence: TGTGCCAGCAGCCAGACTAGCGGGGGGGGCCATGAGCAGTTCTTC.

This rearrangement joins TRBV19 to TRBJ1-1, with 7 bases that match TRBD1. CDR3 length equals 14 residues. Germline V gene data show CDR1 as LNHDA and CDR2 as SQIVND (reference sequence). Trimming took 5 bases from V and 4 from J; bases not matched to a gene: 7. CDR3 in amino acids: CASSGQGEGTEAFF. CDR3 bases: TGTGCCAGTAGTGGGCAGGGGGAGGGCACTGAAGCTTTCTTT. The variable domain in full, completed from reference TRBV19 and TRBJ1-1, reads DGGITQSPKYLFRKEGQNVTLSCEQNLNHDAMYWYRQDPGQGLRLIYYSQIVNDFQKGDIAEGYSVSREKKESFPLTVTSAQKNPTAFYLCASSGQGEGTEAFFGQGTRLTVV.

This chain links TRBV19 with TRBJ2-7, with 10 bases identical to TRBD1. V lost 4 bases and J lost 3; bases outside the gene matches: 6. Germline CDR1 LNHDA, CDR2 SQIVND (reference sequence). The CDR3 has 15 residues. The CDR3 region has the DNA TGTGCCAGTAGTAAGACTGGGACAGGGGTCTACGAGCAGTACTTC. Residues: CASSKTGTGVYEQYF.

The V call is TRBV7-6, the J call TRBJ1-1; 10 bases align to TRBD1. Germline lookup yields CDR1 SGHVS and CDR2 FNYEAQ. This CDR3 contains 13 residues. With 4 bases clipped from V and 7 bases from J, the junction kept 3 bases outside the gene matches. The CDR3 nucleotides are TGTGCCAGCAGCTCTGGACAGGGGGTTGAAGCTTTCTTT. It translates to CASSSGQGVEAFF.

This chain connects TRBV28 to TRBJ2-3; D is uncertain. Germline-derived CDR1 and CDR2 are MDHEN and SYDVKM. The CDR3 sequence is 11 residues long. Trimming removed 8 bases from V and 0 bases from J, with 3 bases in between. The chain's CDR3 is CASESTDTQYF. The CDR3 DNA follows: TGTGCCAGCGAAAGCACAGATACGCAGTATTTT.

This clone showed up just a few times. The rearrangement uses TRBV6-5 and TRBJ2-2; D remains unclear. Per the germline V gene, CDR1 is MNHEY and CDR2 is SVGAGI. CDR3 length equals 15 residues. The V end lost 1 base, the J end lost 6 bases, and 12 bases lay between the germline ends. CDR3 in amino acids: CASSYLGSIAGELFF. The CDR3 nucleotides are TGTGCCAGCAGTTACTTAGGGTCGATTGCCGGGGAGCTGTTTTTT.

The chain employs TRBV5-6 and TRBJ1-5; D not resolved. The V and J ends lost 4 bases and 1 base respectively, with 9 bases between them. The germline gives CDR1 SGHDT, CDR2 YYEEEE. This CDR3 is built from 14 residues. In DNA, the CDR3 is TGTGCCAGCAGCCGACCGGACAGCAATCAGCCCCAGCATTTT. It specifies CASSRPDSNQPQHF.

The chain employs TRBV30 and TRBJ1-2; tentative D call: TRBD1 (5 bases). The germline CDR1 and CDR2 sequences are GTSNPN and SVGIG (reference sequence). CDR3 length: 11 amino acids. Trimming left V 1 base short and J 7 bases short, with 7 bases between. The CDR3 DNA reads TGTGCCTGGAGTGCCGGGGCTGGCTACACCTTC. As protein: CAWSAGAGYTF.

The chain couples TRBV11-2 to TRBJ1-4; 7 nucleotides line up with TRBD1. This CDR3 has 16 amino acids. The V and J ends lost 5 bases and 5 bases, in that order; junction bases with no gene match: 11. Germline-derived CDR1 and CDR2 are SGHAT and FQNNGV. The CDR3 nucleotides are TGTGCCAGCAGCCCCCGCGGGACAGAAGTAAATGAAAAACTGTTTTTT. It is translated as CASSPRGTEVNEKLFF. The full variable domain, its missing parts supplied by reference TRBV11-2 and TRBJ1-4, is EAGVAQSPRYKIIEKRQSVAFWCNPISGHATLYWYQQILGQGPKLLIQFQNNGVVDDSQLPKDRFSAERLKGVDSTLKIQPAKLEDSAVYLCASSPRGTEVNEKLFFGSGTQLSVL.

The gene calls are TRBV5-4 and TRBJ1-2; 10 bases line up with TRBD1. V shed 3 bases and J 4 bases; nucleotides not matched to a gene: 6. Germline-derived CDR1 and CDR2 are SGHNT and YYREEE (reference sequence). This CDR3 is built from 15 residues. The DNA of the CDR3 is TGTGCCAGCAGCTGGGGACAGGGGATAGGCTATGGCTACACCTTC. Translation gives CASSWGQGIGYGYTF.

In this sample, this clone turned up once. This chain connects TRBV13 to TRBJ2-1, with D unresolved. The germline CDR1 and CDR2 sequences are PRHDT and FYEKMQ (reference sequence). This CDR3 comprises 15 residues. V gave up 3 bases and J gave up 0 bases, with 9 bases separating them. The CDR3 nucleotides read TGTGCCAGCAGCTTCGACTTGAGCTCCTACAATGAGCAGTTCTTC. This codes for CASSFDLSSYNEQFF.

This sequence joins TRBV2 and TRBJ2-7; the match to TRBD1 covers 9 bases. The CDR3 is 15 amino acids. Per the germline V gene, CDR1 is SNHLY and CDR2 is FYNNEI. Trimming cost V 4 bases and J 1 base; bases outside gene matches: 5. The CDR3 here is CASSVGGQGSYEQYF. CDR3 sequence (DNA): TGTGCCAGCAGTGTGGGGGGACAGGGTTCCTACGAGCAGTACTTC.